Listed below are T cell receptor beta chains from one sample, sequenced in a study of radiotherapy plus CTLA-4 blockade in lung cancer. The table came from immunoSEQ multiplex PCR; TCRdb's copy has only in-frame clones and leaves some out. The sample carries 64,000 or so clones, 65% to 80% recorded once. The material was peripheral blood, obtained from a patient treated with radiotherapy plus ipilimumab. All receptors come from a human donor with non-small cell lung cancer whose response to radiotherapy plus ipilimumab could not be evaluated. Each CDR3 is given with its conserved first and last residue. A D gene is named only where the DNA matches it firmly. The listing skips clone size in some rows; elsewhere it reads once, few, many or a size class.

d_gene	j_gene	abundance	v_gene	CDR3aa	CDR3nt
TRBD1	TRBJ1-1	-	TRBV5-4	CASSLGDRGRHTEAFF	TGTGCCAGCAGCTTGGGGGACAGGGGAAGGCACACTGAAGCTTTCTTT
-	TRBJ2-4	few	TRBV9	CASSASLAKNIQYF	TGTGCCAGCAGCGCCTCTTTAGCCAAAAACATTCAGTACTTC
-	TRBJ2-5	-	TRBV5-4	CASSFEHLGGETQYF	TGTGCCAGCAGCTTCGAACACCTTGGAGGAGAGACCCAGTACTTC
TRBD1	TRBJ1-5	-	TRBV19	CASSMQGAHSNQPQHF	TGTGCCAGTAGTATGCAGGGGGCGCATAGCAATCAGCCCCAGCATTTT
-	TRBJ1-2	-	TRBV5-4	CASSLNGYGYTF	TGTGCCAGCAGCCTGAACGGTTATGGCTACACCTTC
-	TRBJ1-3	-	TRBV2	CASSEVTVLNSGNTIYF	TGTGCCAGCAGTGAAGTAACAGTCCTAAACTCTGGAAACACCATATATTTT
-	TRBJ2-1	-	TRBV19	CASSSPVDYSSYNEQFF	TGTGCCAGTAGTTCCCCCGTTGACTACAGCTCCTACAATGAGCAGTTCTTC
-	TRBJ2-3	-	TRBV5-6	CASSLIWRVSDTQYF	TGTGCCAGCAGCCTCATATGGAGGGTTTCCGATACGCAGTATTTT
-	TRBJ2-1	-	TRBV19	CASSNLLVIPNEQFF	TGTGCCAGTAGCAACCTCCTAGTAATACCCAATGAGCAGTTCTTC
-	TRBJ2-3	-	TRBV25-1	CASSETERTSTDTQYF	TGTGCCAGCAGTGAAACTGAACGGACTAGCACAGATACGCAGTATTTT
-	TRBJ1-2	-	TRBV11-2	CASSVRDINYGYTF	TGTGCCAGCAGCGTCCGGGACATCAACTATGGCTACACCTTC
-	TRBJ1-2	-	TRBV28	CASGLAGLEANYGYTF	TGTGCCAGCGGACTGGCGGGGTTGGAAGCTAACTATGGCTACACCTTC
TRBD1	TRBJ1-6	-	TRBV5-1	CASGGTGDNSPLHF	TGCGCCAGCGGCGGGACAGGGGATAATTCACCCCTCCACTTT
TRBD2	TRBJ2-2	-	TRBV30	CAWAPGLVNTGELFF	TGTGCCTGGGCACCGGGACTAGTCAACACCGGGGAGCTGTTTTTT
TRBD1	TRBJ2-7	-	TRBV4-2	CASSQVRGDRGSGEQYF	TGTGCCAGCAGCCAAGTTCGGGGGGACAGGGGAAGCGGCGAGCAGTACTTC
-	TRBJ1-3	-	TRBV7-9	CASSTTRSSGNTIYF	TGTGCCAGCAGCACGACACGAAGCTCTGGAAACACCATATATTTT
-	TRBJ2-3	once	TRBV7-9	CASSLARGANTDTQYF	TGTGCCAGCAGCTTAGCGCGTGGGGCAAATACAGATACGCAGTATTTT
-	TRBJ2-3	-	TRBV7-9	CASSLSRGSTDTQYF	TGTGCCAGCAGCTTAAGTCGGGGGAGTACAGATACGCAGTATTTT
-	TRBJ1-2	-	TRBV7-9	CASRGGWIWSYGYTF	TGTGCCAGCAGGGGTGGGTGGATATGGAGCTATGGCTACACCTTC
-	TRBJ2-7	-	TRBV19	CASSILHRDAASPIYEQYF	TGTGCCAGTAGTATCCTACACAGGGACGCGGCTAGCCCGATCTACGAGCAGTACTTC
TRBD1	TRBJ1-4	few	TRBV5-4	CASSFLTGTGNEKLFF	TGTGCCAGCAGCTTCCTTACCGGGACAGGGAATGAAAAACTGTTTTTT
-	TRBJ2-7	few	TRBV6-1	CASSDYYEQYF	TGTGCCAGCAGTGATTACTACGAGCAGTACTTC
TRBD2	TRBJ2-1	-	TRBV4-1	CASSLPGLAGVGEQFF	TGCGCCAGCAGCCTCCCGGGACTAGCGGGAGTTGGTGAGCAGTTCTTC
-	TRBJ1-6	-	TRBV5-6	CASSSLWRAPNSPLHF	TGTGCCAGCAGCTCCTTGTGGAGGGCCCCAAATTCACCCCTCCACTTT
-	TRBJ1-1	many	TRBV19	CASSNQGSRTEAFF	TGTGCCAGTAGTAACCAGGGGAGTCGGACTGAAGCTTTCTTT
TRBD1	TRBJ2-6	-	TRBV27	CASRRTGSSGANVLTF	TGTGCCAGCAGGAGGACAGGGTCCTCTGGGGCCAACGTCCTGACTTTC
TRBD1	TRBJ2-7	-	TRBV28	CASIPGQGLGEQYF	TGTGCCAGCATACCGGGACAGGGATTGGGTGAGCAGTACTTC
TRBD2	TRBJ2-5	-	TRBV10-2	CASTQSGGAQETQYF	TGCGCCAGCACCCAAAGCGGGGGGGCCCAAGAGACCCAGTACTTC
TRBD1	TRBJ2-7	few	TRBV30	CAWSVLFRRGPGEQYF	TGTGCCTGGAGTGTACTCTTTCGCAGGGGGCCGGGCGAGCAGTACTTC
-	TRBJ1-6	-	TRBV2	CASNLGLGDSSPLHF	TGTGCCAGCAACTTGGGACTGGGGGATAGTTCACCCCTCCACTTT
TRBD1	TRBJ1-5	-	TRBV6-1	CASRGQNSNQPQHF	TGTGCCAGCAGGGGACAGAATAGCAATCAGCCCCAGCATTTT
TRBD1	TRBJ2-7	-	TRBV5-1	CASSSATGTGDQYF	TGCGCCAGCAGCTCCGCAACCGGGACAGGGGATCAGTACTTC
-	TRBJ2-5	-	TRBV18	CASSPPRGADGLGETQYF	TGTGCCAGCTCACCACCCAGGGGTGCGGACGGCCTGGGAGAGACCCAGTACTTC
-	TRBJ2-1	once	TRBV6-5	CASSYSNYPDNEQFF	TGTGCCAGCAGTTACTCGAACTACCCAGACAATGAGCAGTTCTTC
TRBD2	TRBJ2-7	-	TRBV11-3	CASHLGGDLGEQYF	TGTGCCAGCCACTTGGGGGGGGACCTCGGCGAGCAGTACTTC
-	TRBJ1-5	-	TRBV5-4	CASSFSGSSNQPQHF	TGTGCCAGCAGCTTTTCGGGGTCGAGCAATCAGCCCCAGCATTTT